This paragraph covers one TCR beta chain sequence. Its antigen is not known. The data were taken from a study of OX40 agonist ivuxolimab in advanced cancers. At the level of the study: Patients were treated with ivuxolimab, an agonistic anti-OX40 (CD134) antibody. Findings and limits, study-wide: CD8+ T cells averaged more expanded clones than CD4+. Clonal expansion by week 6 occurred in CD4+ and CD8+ blood T cells (at 0.1 to 3.0 mg/kg).

Profiled with immunoSEQ multiplex PCR; TCRdb holds only in-frame clones, not every one. The data hold tens of thousands of clones, with roughly 88% observed a single time. The ends were cut back, 0 bases at V and 3 bases at J, with 10 bases in the middle. Germline V CDR1 and CDR2: SGHKS, YYEKEE (reference sequence). This CDR3 has 14 amino acids. The chain combines TRBV5-5 with TRBJ2-7; D uncertain. The sequence came from an adult with an advanced solid tumor such as melanoma, head and neck, liver or kidney cancer. The source material was CD4+ or CD8+ T cells sorted from blood, sampled in a trial of the OX40 agonist ivuxolimab. CDR3 DNA: TGTGCCAGCAGCTTGGATTTGGGTAACTACGAGCAGTACTTC. This translates into CASSLDLGNYEQYF.